This TCR beta chain was obtained from a study of cytomegalovirus exposure and HLA in healthy donors. General observations from the study: In an earlier analysis, about 87% or about 30%: the productive usage of most TCR beta V segments. The study put some 150 TCR beta chains on its list as cytomegalovirus-associated.

The germline CDR1 and CDR2 sequences are SGHRS and YFSETQ. Trimming stripped 0 bases from V and 1 base from J, with 13 bases between. The CDR3 has 16 amino acids. Vbeta (60) and Jbeta (13) primers were used in the PCR. Method: immunoSEQ multiplex PCR; TCRdb's copy keeps in-frame clones and lacks some. The listing contains some 130,000 clones. In the case of this clone: The antigen is not known.

The TCR originated in a man aged 18 to 35 in good health and CMV-seronegative. The specimen was PBMCs. The chain is built from TRBV5-1 and TRBJ2-5; tentatively, D is TRBD1 (6 bases). The chain's CDR3 is CASSLAGQNLQETQYF. The CDR3 DNA is TGCGCCAGCAGCTTGGCCGGACAGAACCTCCAAGAGACCCAGTACTTC.